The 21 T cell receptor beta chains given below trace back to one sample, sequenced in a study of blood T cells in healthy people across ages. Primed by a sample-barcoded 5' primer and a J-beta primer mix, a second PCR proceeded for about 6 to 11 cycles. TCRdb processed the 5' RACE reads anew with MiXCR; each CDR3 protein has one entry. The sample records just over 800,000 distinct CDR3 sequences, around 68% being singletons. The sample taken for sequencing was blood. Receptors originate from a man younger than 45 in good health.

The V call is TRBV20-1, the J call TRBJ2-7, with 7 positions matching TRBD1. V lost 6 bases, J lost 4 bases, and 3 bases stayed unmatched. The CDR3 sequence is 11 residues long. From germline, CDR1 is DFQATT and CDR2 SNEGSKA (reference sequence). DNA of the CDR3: TGCAGTGCAGCACAGGGGTACGAGCAGTACTTC. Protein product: CSAAQGYEQYF.

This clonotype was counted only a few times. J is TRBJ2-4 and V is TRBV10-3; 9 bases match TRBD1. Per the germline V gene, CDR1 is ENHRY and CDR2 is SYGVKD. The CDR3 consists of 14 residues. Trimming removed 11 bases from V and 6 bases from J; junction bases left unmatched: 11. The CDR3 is CASPGQGDINIQYF. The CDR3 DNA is TGTGCCTCCCCGGGACAGGGAGACATAAACATTCAGTACTTC.

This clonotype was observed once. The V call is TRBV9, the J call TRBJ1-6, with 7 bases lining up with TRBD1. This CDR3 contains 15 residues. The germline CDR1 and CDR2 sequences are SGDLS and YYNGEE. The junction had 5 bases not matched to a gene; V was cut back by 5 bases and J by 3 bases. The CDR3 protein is CASRAGTDYNSPLHF. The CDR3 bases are TGTGCCAGCAGAGCCGGGACAGACTATAATTCACCCCTCCACTTT.

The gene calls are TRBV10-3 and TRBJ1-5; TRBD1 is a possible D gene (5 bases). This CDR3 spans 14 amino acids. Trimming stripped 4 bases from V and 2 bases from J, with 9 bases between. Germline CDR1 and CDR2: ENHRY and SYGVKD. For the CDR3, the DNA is TGTGCCATCAGTGGGGGGGACGGCAATCAGCCCCAGCATTTT. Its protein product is CAISGGDGNQPQHF.

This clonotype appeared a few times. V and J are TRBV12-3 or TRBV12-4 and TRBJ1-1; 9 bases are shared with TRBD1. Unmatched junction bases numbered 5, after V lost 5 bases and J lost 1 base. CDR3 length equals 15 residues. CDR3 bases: TGTGCCAGCAGTAACCGGGACAGGGAGAACACTGAAGCTTTCTTT. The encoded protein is CASSNRDRENTEAFF.

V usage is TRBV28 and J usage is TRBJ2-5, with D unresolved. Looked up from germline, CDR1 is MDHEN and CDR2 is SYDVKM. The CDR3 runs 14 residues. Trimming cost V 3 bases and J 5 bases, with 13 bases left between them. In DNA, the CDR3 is TGTGCCAGCAGTTTCATAGTAGGGTTGGAGACCCAGTACTTC. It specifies CASSFIVGLETQYF.

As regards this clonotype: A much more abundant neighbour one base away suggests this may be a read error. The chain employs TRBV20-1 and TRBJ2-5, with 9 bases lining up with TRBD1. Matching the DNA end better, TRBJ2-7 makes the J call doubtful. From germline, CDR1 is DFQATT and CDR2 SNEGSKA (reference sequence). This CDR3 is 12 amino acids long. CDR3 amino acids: CSAGGQGCEQYF. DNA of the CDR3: TGCAGTGCTGGGGGACAGGGTTGCGAGCAGTACTTC.

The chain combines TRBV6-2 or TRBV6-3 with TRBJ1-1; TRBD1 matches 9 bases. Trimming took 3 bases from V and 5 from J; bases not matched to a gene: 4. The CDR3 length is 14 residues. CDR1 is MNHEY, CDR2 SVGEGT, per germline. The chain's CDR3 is CASSYRDRETEAFF. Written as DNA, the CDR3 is TGTGCCAGCAGTTATCGGGACAGGGAAACTGAAGCTTTCTTT.

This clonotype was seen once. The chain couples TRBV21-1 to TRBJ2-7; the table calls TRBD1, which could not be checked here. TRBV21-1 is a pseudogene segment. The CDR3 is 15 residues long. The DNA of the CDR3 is TGTGCCAGCAGCAAAGCCCCGCAGGGTGTCTCCGAGCAGTACTTC. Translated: CASSKAPQGVSEQYF.

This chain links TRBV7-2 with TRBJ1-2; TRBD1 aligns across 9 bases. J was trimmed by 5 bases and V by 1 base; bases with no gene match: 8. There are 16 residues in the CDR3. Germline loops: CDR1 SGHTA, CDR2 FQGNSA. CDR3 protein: CASSLGDYRGRYGYTF. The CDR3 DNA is TGTGCCAGCAGCTTAGGCGATTACAGGGGGCGGTATGGCTACACCTTC.

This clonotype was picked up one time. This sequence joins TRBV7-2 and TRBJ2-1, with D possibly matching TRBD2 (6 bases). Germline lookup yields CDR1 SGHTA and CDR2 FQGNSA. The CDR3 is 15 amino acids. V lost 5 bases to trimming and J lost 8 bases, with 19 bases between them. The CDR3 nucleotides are TGTGCCAGCAGCAGATCCGGGACTTGGAGGGATGAGCAGTTCTTC. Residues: CASSRSGTWRDEQFF.

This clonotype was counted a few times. In nucleotides, the CDR3 is TGTGCCATCAGTGAACCTCAGCGGGGAGCCTACGAGCAGTACTTC. Translated: CAISEPQRGAYEQYF. This rearrangement joins TRBV10-3 to TRBJ2-7, with 7 positions matching TRBD2. The CDR3 spans 15 residues. V dropped 3 bases and J dropped 2; count of bases not matched to a gene: 7. Germline CDR1 is ENHRY and CDR2 is SYGVKD.

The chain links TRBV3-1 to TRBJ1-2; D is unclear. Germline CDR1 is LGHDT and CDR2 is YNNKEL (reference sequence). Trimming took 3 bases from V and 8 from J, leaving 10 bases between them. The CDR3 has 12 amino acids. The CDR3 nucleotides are TGTGCCAGCAGCCAGTCAGAGAGCGGCTACACCTTC. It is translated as CASSQSESGYTF.

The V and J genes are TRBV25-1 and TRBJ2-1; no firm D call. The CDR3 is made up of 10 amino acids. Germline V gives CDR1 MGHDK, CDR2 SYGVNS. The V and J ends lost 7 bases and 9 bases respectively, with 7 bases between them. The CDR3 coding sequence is TGTGCCAGCAAGGGCGCTGAGCAGTTCTTC. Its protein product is CASKGAEQFF.

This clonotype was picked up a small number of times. The CDR3 reads CASSLGSSAGTQFF. The CDR3 coding sequence is TGTGCCAGCAGCTTAGGAAGCTCAGCGGGGACGCAGTTCTTC. V is TRBV7-2 and J is TRBJ2-1; 7 bases are a match to TRBD2. This CDR3 has 14 amino acids. V lost 1 base, J lost 12 bases, and 9 bases stayed unmatched. The V gene's germline CDR1 is SGHTA and CDR2 FQGNSA.

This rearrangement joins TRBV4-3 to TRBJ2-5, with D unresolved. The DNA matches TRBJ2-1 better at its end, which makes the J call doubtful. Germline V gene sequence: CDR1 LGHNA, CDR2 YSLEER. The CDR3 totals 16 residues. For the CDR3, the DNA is TGCGCCAGCAGCCCCAACCCCGGCAGACCTCAAGAGACCCAGTTCTTC. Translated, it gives CASSPNPGRPQETQFF.

In DNA, the CDR3 is TGTGCCAGCAGACCGACTAGCGGGGGCCACTCCTACAATGAGCAGTTCTTC. Translated: CASRPTSGGHSYNEQFF. The V gene is TRBV28, the J gene TRBJ2-1; 12 bases match TRBD2. CDR3 length: 17 residues. V dropped 6 bases and J dropped 0; count of bases not matched to a gene: 6. CDR1 is MDHEN and CDR2 is SYDVKM in the germline V gene.

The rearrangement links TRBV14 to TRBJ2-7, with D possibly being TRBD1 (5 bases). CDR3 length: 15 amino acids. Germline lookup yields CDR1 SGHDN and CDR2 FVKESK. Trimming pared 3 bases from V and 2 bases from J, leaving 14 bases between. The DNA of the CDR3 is TGTGCCAGCAGCCAGACAGCCTTTCTTACCTACGAGCAGTACTTC. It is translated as CASSQTAFLTYEQYF.

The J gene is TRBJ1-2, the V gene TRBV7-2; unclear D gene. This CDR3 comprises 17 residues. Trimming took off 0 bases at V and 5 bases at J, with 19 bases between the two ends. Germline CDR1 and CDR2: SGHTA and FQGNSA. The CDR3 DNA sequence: TGTGCCAGCAGCTTAGCGTCGGTCCAGCAAGGCCGTTATGGCTACACCTTC. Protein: CASSLASVQQGRYGYTF. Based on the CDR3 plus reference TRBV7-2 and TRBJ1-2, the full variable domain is GAGVSQSPSNKVTEKGKDVELRCDPISGHTALYWYRQSLGQGLEFLIYFQGNSAPDKSGLPSDRFSAERTGGSVSTLTIQRTQQEDSAVYLCASSLASVQQGRYGYTFGSGTRLTVV.

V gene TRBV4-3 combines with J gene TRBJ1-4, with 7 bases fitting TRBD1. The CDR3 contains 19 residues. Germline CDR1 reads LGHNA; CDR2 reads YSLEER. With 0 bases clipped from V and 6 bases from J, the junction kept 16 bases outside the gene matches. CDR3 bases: TGCGCCAGCAGCCAAGATTCCGCGACAGGGAAGAACGTGGATGAAAAACTGTTTTTT. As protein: CASSQDSATGKNVDEKLFF.

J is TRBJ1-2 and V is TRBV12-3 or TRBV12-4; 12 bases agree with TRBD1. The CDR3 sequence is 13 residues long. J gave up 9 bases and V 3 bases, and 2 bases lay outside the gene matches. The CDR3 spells CASSFGTGGSYTF. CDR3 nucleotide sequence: TGTGCCAGCAGTTTCGGGACAGGGGGCAGCTACACCTTC.